This TCR beta chain was captured by sequencing in a study of shared clonotypes between healthy human individuals. Study-level information: The donors, two women and a few men, were aged 18 to 49. Study-wide findings and caveats: Clonotypes which were not shared had lower generation probabilities than clonotypes that all four donors shared. Inspection by rarefaction showed sorted-subset sequencing to be incomplete despite large depth.

Regarding this clone: Its cognate antigen is unknown.

The length of the CDR3 is 15 residues. The germline V gene has CDR1 MGHRA and CDR2 YSYEKL. Deletions cut 1 base from V and 7 bases from J, with 16 bases between. The study drew its donors from healthy HIV-negative adults without recent acute infections or vaccinations. TCRdb keeps only in-frame clones here, not all; method: immunoSEQ multiplex PCR. The sample comprises 950,000 to 1,300,000 clones, about 76% of which are singletons, and approximately 1.3% rests with the top ten. This sequence originates from a man between 18 and 35 years old in good health. The rearrangement joins TRBV4-1 to TRBJ2-5; D gene uncertain. Sequencing was carried out using memory CD4+ T cells sorted from blood. This sample's subset: CD45RA-negative fraction. The DNA for the CDR3 is TGCGCCAGCAGCCAAGTTAGTACGGCAGTCGGGACCCAGTACTTC. It specifies CASSQVSTAVGTQYF.